This T cell receptor (beta chain) derives from a study of blood T cell repertoires in COVID-19. Background on the study: Acute-phase and convalescent COVID-19 samples originated in the United States, Italy and Spain.

This CDR3 spans 16 amino acids. Trimming at V came to 0 bases and at J to 7 bases, leaving 6 bases not matched to a gene. Germline V gene data show CDR1 as SGHRS and CDR2 as YFSETQ. The assay was immunoSEQ multiplex PCR, and TCRdb's table has in-frame clones only and misses some. The data hold around 160,000 clones, with 80% to 90% observed a single time. Sequencing was performed on peripheral blood. This clonotype originated in a man younger than 30 with COVID-19, enrolled during active disease. V is TRBV5-1 and J is TRBJ1-6, with 8 bases identical to TRBD1. The CDR3 reads CASSLASDRVNSPLHF. CDR3 DNA sequence: TGCGCCAGCAGCTTGGCGTCGGACAGGGTGAATTCACCCCTCCACTTT.